This TCR beta chain emerged from a study of control samples from healthy donors and cancer patients. The protocol was immunoSEQ multiplex PCR, while the TCRdb copy is restricted to in-frame clones and leaves out a portion. The sample holds 130,000 or so clones; around nine tenths are singletons and the top ten take about an eighth. This CDR3 comprises 11 residues. With 8 bases removed from V and 7 bases from J, the gap between germline ends came to 12 bases. Per germline, CDR1 MNHEY and CDR2 SMNVEV (reference sequence). The sequencing sample was made of blood. This receptor was taken from a man aged 30 to 39 in good health. The V call is TRBV27, the J call TRBJ2-7; D unclear. This CDR3 reads CASFIVEEQYF. Written as DNA, the CDR3 is TGTGCCAGCTTTATCGTGGAGGAGCAGTACTTC.